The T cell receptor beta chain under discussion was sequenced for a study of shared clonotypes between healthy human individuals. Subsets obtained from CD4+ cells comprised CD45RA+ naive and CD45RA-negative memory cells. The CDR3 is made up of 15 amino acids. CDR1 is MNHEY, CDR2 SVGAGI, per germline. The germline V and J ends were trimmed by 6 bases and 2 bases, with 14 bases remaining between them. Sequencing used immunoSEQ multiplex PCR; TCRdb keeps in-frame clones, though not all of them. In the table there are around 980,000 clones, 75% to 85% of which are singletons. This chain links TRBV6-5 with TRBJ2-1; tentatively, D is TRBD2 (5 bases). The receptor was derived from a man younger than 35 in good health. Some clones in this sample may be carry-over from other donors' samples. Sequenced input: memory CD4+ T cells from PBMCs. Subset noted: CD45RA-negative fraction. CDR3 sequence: CASSKSGITYNEQFF. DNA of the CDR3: TGTGCCAGCAGCAAGAGCGGAATTACCTACAATGAGCAGTTCTTC.